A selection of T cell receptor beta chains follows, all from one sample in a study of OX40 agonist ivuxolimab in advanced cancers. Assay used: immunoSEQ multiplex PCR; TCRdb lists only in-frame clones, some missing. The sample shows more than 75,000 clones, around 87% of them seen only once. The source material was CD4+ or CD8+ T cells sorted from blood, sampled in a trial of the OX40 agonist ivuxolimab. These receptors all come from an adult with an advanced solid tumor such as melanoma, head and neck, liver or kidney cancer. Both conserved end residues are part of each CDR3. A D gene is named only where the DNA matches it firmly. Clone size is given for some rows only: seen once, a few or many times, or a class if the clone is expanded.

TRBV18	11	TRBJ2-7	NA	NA	CASSPGYEQYF	TGTGCCAGCTCACCCGGGTACGAGCAGTACTTC
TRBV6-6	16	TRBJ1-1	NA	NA	CASSGIAPTTNTEAFF	TGTGCCAGCTCCGGGATCGCACCAACTACGAACACTGAAGCTTTCTTT
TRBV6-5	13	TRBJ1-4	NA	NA	CASSYDMSEKLFF	TGTGCCAGCAGTTACGACATGTCCGAAAAACTGTTTTTT
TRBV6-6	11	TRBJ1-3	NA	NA	CASSQGNTIYF	TGTGCCAGCAGCCAGGGGAACACCATATATTTT
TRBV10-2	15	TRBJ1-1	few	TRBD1	CASSAIQGAGTEAFF	TGCGCCAGCAGTGCCATTCAGGGGGCGGGCACTGAAGCTTTCTTT
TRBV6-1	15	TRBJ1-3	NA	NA	CASHERGTPGNTIYF	TGTGCCAGCCACGAAAGAGGGACGCCTGGAAACACCATATATTTT
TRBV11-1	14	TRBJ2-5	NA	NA	CAILRRGGGGTQYF	TGTGCCATCTTGCGGCGCGGCGGCGGCGGGACCCAGTACTTC
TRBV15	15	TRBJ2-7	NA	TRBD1	CATSRDWGQAYEQYF	TGTGCCACCAGCAGAGATTGGGGACAGGCCTACGAGCAGTACTTC
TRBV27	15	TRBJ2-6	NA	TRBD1	CASSSGGSGANVLTF	TGTGCCAGCAGTTCAGGGGGCTCTGGGGCCAACGTCCTGACTTTC
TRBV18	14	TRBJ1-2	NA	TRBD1	CASSPMGQNYGYTF	TGTGCCAGCTCACCGATGGGACAGAACTATGGCTACACCTTC
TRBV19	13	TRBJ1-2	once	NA	CASSIYGPYGYTF	TGTGCCAGTAGTATATACGGACCCTATGGCTACACCTTC
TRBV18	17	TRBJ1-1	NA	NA	CASSPRDMTRGNTEAFF	TGTGCCAGCTCACCGCGAGACATGACGAGGGGGAACACTGAAGCTTTCTTT
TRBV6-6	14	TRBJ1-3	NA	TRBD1	CASSQGVFGNTIYF	TGTGCCAGCAGTCAGGGGGTATTTGGAAACACCATATATTTT
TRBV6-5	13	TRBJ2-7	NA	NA	CASSPDRTYEQYF	TGTGCCAGCAGTCCGGACCGGACCTACGAGCAGTACTTC
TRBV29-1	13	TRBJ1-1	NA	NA	CRGSGPMNTEAFF	TGCAGAGGTTCTGGGCCTATGAACACTGAAGCTTTCTTT
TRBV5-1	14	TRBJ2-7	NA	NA	CASSSQGGGHEQYF	TGCGCCAGCAGCTCACAAGGAGGGGGCCACGAGCAGTACTTC
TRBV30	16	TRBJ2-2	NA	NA	CAWSASPSTGHRGAVF	TGTGCCTGGAGTGCCTCCCCATCTACGGGGCACCGGGGAGCTGTTTTT
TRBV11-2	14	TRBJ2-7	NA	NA	CASNGNALAHEQYF	TGTGCCAGCAACGGTAATGCACTAGCCCACGAGCAGTACTTC
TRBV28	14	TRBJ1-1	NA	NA	CASSLKQKNTEAFF	TGTGCCAGCAGTTTGAAACAGAAGAACACTGAAGCTTTCTTT
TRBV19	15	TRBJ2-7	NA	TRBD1	CASSIGTGVEYEQYF	TGTGCCAGTAGTATCGGGACAGGGGTTGAATACGAGCAGTACTTC
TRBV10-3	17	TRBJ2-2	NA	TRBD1	CAISPEQGRGGTGELFF	TGTGCCATCAGTCCGGAACAGGGGCGCGGTGGCACCGGGGAGCTGTTTTTT
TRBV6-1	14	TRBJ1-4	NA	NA	CASRGGVTNEKLFF	TGTGCCAGCAGAGGGGGGGTGACCAATGAAAAACTGTTTTTT
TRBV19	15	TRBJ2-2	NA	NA	CASSSPGLNTGELFF	TGTGCCAGTAGTTCGCCGGGACTGAACACCGGGGAGCTGTTTTTT
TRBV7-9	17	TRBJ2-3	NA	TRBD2	CASSLVGSQRGGDTQYF	TGTGCCAGCAGCTTAGTGGGGTCCCAGCGGGGGGGAGATACGCAGTATTTT
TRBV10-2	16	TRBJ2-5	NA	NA	CASSESSGHYQETQYF	TGCGCCAGCAGTGAGTCGTCGGGACACTACCAAGAGACCCAGTACTTC
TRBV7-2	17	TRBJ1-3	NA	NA	CASSLLGRVFSGNTIYF	TGTGCCAGCAGCTTACTCGGGAGGGTATTCTCTGGAAACACCATATATTTT
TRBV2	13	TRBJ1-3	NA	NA	CASSGGIGNTIYF	TGTGCCAGCAGTGGGGGGATTGGAAACACCATATATTTT
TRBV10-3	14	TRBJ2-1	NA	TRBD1	CAIRETGGYNEQFF	TGTGCCATCAGAGAGACAGGGGGTTACAATGAGCAGTTCTTC
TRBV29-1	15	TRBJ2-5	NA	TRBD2	CSVGTGGTSGETQYF	TGCAGCGTCGGGACGGGTGGGACTAGCGGAGAGACCCAGTACTTC
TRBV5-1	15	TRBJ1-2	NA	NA	CASSWGAVTNYGYTF	TGCGCCAGCAGCTGGGGTGCGGTTACTAACTATGGCTACACCTTC
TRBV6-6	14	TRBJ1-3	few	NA	CASRHRETGNTIYF	TGTGCCAGCAGGCACAGGGAGACAGGAAACACCATATATTTT
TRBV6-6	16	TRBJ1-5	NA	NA	CASSYLPQGPNQPQHF	TGTGCCAGCAGTTACCTTCCCCAGGGGCCCAATCAGCCCCAGCATTTT
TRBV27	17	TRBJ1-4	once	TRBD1	CASSRRQGWRTNEKLFF	TGTGCCAGCAGCCGCAGACAGGGGTGGAGAACTAATGAAAAACTGTTTTTT
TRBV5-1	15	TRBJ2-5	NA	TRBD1	CASSLATGKQETQYF	TGCGCCAGCAGCTTGGCGACAGGGAAACAAGAGACCCAGTACTTC
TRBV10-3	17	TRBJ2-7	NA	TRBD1	CAISGTTLDRAAYEQYF	TGTGCCATCAGTGGGACGACCTTAGACAGGGCCGCGTACGAGCAGTACTTC
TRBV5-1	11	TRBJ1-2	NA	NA	CASKRDYGYTF	TGCGCCAGCAAGAGGGACTATGGCTACACCTTC
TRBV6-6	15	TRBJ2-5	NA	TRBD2	CASTTGSGRLETQYF	TGTGCCAGCACGACGGGTAGCGGGAGATTGGAGACCCAGTACTTC
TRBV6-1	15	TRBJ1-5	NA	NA	CASSEAGQPWAQAPF	TGTGCCAGCAGTGAAGCTGGACAGCCGTGGGCCCAAGCACCCTTT
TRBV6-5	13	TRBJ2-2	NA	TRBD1	CATGQGNTGELFF	TGTGCCACCGGACAGGGGAACACCGGGGAGCTGTTTTTT
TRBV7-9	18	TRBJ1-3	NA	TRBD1	CASSHRGSWPLSGNTIYF	TGTGCCAGCAGCCACAGGGGTAGCTGGCCCCTCTCTGGAAACACCATATATTTT
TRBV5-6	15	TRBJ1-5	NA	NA	CASSLEGRVNQPQHF	TGTGCCAGCAGCTTGGAGGGGAGGGTCAATCAGCCCCAGCATTTT
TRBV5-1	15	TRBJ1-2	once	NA	CASSLGGGQNYGYTF	TGCGCCAGCAGCTTGGGGGGCGGGCAAAACTATGGCTACACCTTC
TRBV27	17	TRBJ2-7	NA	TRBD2	CASSRHQVGTRVSEQYF	TGTGCCAGCAGCCGACATCAAGTGGGGACTAGAGTCTCCGAGCAGTACTTC
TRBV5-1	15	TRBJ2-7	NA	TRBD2	CASSLMSGSVYEQYF	TGCGCCAGCAGCTTGATGAGCGGGAGCGTCTACGAGCAGTACTTC
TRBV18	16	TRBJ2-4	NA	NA	CASSSEGQRAKNIQYF	TGTGCCAGCTCCTCCGAGGGCCAGAGAGCCAAAAACATTCAGTACTTC
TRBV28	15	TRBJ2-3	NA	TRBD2	CASSLASGGRDTQYF	TGTGCCAGCAGTTTAGCTAGCGGAGGTAGGGATACGCAGTATTTT
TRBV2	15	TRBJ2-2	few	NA	CASRRQLDRTGELFF	TGTGCCAGCAGGCGACAGTTGGACAGAACCGGGGAGCTGTTTTTT
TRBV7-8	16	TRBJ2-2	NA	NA	CASSLTTGGDTGELFF	TGTGCCAGCAGCTTAACCACAGGGGGGGATACCGGGGAGCTGTTTTTT
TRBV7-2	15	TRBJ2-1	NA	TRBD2	CASSLNGRAREEQFF	TGTGCCAGCAGCTTGAACGGGAGGGCCCGGGAAGAGCAGTTCTTC
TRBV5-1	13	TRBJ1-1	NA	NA	CASRPDMNTEAFF	TGCGCCAGCAGACCTGATATGAACACTGAAGCTTTCTTT
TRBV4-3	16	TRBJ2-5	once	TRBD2	CASSQGAGGPQETQYF	TGCGCCAGCAGCCAAGGAGCGGGAGGCCCCCAAGAGACCCAGTACTTC
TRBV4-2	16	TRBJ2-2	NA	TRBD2	CASSPGTSGNTGELFF	TGTGCCAGCAGCCCAGGGACTAGCGGAAACACCGGGGAGCTGTTTTTT
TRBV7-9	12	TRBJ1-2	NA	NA	CASSLEGGGYTF	TGTGCCAGCAGCTTAGAAGGGGGTGGCTACACCTTC
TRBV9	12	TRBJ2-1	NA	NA	CASSALGGAKFF	TGTGCCAGCAGCGCCCTTGGGGGAGCAAAGTTCTTC
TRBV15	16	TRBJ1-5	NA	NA	CATSRDPGVSNQPQHF	TGTGCCACCAGCAGAGACCCGGGGGTGAGCAATCAGCCCCAGCATTTT